Listed here are 7 T cell receptor beta chains from one sample, sequenced in a study of cytomegalovirus exposure and HLA in healthy donors. Primers for the PCR totalled 60 Vbeta and 13 Jbeta. Produced via immunoSEQ multiplex PCR; TCRdb's table is partial and in-frame only. Across around 80,000 clones, the top ten clones capture 4% to 6% of the sample. What was sequenced was PBMCs. These receptors were collected from a man between 35 and 55 years old in good health and CMV-seronegative.

This chain joins TRBV5-1 and TRBJ2-3; D possibly corresponds to TRBD1 (5 bases). Germline CDR1 reads SGHRS; CDR2 reads YFSETQ. V lost 0 bases, J lost 6 bases, and 17 bases lay in between. The CDR3 spans 16 residues. The CDR3 is CASSLGSQGARDTQYF. The CDR3 coding sequence is TGCGCCAGCAGCTTGGGTAGTCAGGGCGCTCGGGATACGCAGTATTTT.

V is TRBV6-5 and J is TRBJ1-4; maybe TRBD1 (5 bases). V lost 8 bases, J lost 1 base, and 14 bases lay in between. The germline CDR1 and CDR2 sequences are MNHEY and SVGAGI. This CDR3 has 15 residues. The CDR3 nucleotides read TGTGCCAGCTCCCGGGGGATGGGAACTAATGAAAAACTGTTTTTT. It encodes CASSRGMGTNEKLFF.

V usage is TRBV7-9 and J usage is TRBJ1-1; D ambiguous. V was trimmed by 5 bases and J by 4 bases, leaving 17 bases between them. The CDR3 totals 15 residues. From germline, CDR1 is SEHNR and CDR2 FQNEAQ (reference sequence). This chain's CDR3 is CASSRSSGMGTEAFF. DNA of the CDR3: TGTGCCAGCAGCCGCTCGTCGGGGATGGGCACTGAAGCTTTCTTT.

The rearrangement joins TRBV28 to TRBJ1-4; 10 bases are a match to TRBD1. CDR1 and CDR2 (germline): MDHEN, SYDVKM. The J segment lost 8 bases and the V segment lost 3 bases, leaving 3 bases of the junction unmatched. The CDR3 totals 14 residues. CDR3 coding DNA: TGTGCCAGCAGTTTCCGGGACAGGGGCGAAAAACTGTTTTTT. This gives the protein CASSFRDRGEKLFF.

V gene TRBV6-5 combines with J gene TRBJ2-3; D is ambiguous. The germline V gene has CDR1 MNHEY and CDR2 SVGAGI. V was cut by 5 bases and J by 3 bases, with 6 bases left in between. The CDR3 sequence is 12 residues long. CDR3 DNA sequence: TGTGCCAGCAGTGCGACAACAGATACGCAGTATTTT. Protein: CASSATTDTQYF.

The gene calls are TRBV5-8 and TRBJ1-2; D might be TRBD1 (6 bases). The germline gives CDR1 SGHTS, CDR2 YDEGEE. The germline V and J ends were trimmed by 1 base and 4 bases, with 17 bases remaining between them. CDR3 length: 16 residues. CDR3 bases: TGTGCCAGCAGCTTGAGGCGATCTACGGACAGCTATGGCTACACCTTC. It translates to CASSLRRSTDSYGYTF. Looking up the rest from reference TRBV5-8 and TRBJ1-2 gives the full variable domain: EAGVTQSPTHLIKTRGQQATLRCSPISGHTSVYWYQQALGLGLQFLLWYDEGEERNRGNFPPRFSGRQFPNYSSELNVNALELEDSALYLCASSLRRSTDSYGYTFGSGTRLTVV.

The genes are TRBV10-1 and TRBJ1-2; D remains ambiguous. This CDR3 has 13 amino acids. V was trimmed by 0 bases and J by 8 bases, leaving 10 bases between them. CDR1 is WNHNN and CDR2 is SYGVQD in the germline V gene (reference sequence). Here the CDR3 reads CASSESSLGGYTF. DNA for the CDR3: TGCGCCAGCAGTGAGTCGTCCCTTGGCGGCTACACCTTC.